The T cell receptor (beta chain) under discussion was sequenced for a study of shared clonotypes between healthy human individuals. The assay ran at deep level. Sequencing was performed with immunoSEQ multiplex PCR; in TCRdb, only in-frame clones are kept and a portion is missing. The sample shows roughly 2 million clones, almost 96% of them seen only once. The germline V gene has CDR1 MNHEY and CDR2 SVGAGI. The CDR3 loop spans 11 amino acids. With 8 bases removed from V and 6 bases from J, the gap between germline ends came to 11 bases. Nashville, Tennessee was home to all donors, each a Caucasian adult.

Sequenced sample: naive CD4+ T cells sorted from blood. Subset here: CD45RA+ positively selected. V is TRBV6-5 and J is TRBJ2-7; D is unresolved. The source is a man between 18 and 29 years old in good health. Written as DNA, the CDR3 is TGTGCCAGCGGACCGACGCGCGAGCAGTACTTC. It yields the protein CASGPTREQYF.